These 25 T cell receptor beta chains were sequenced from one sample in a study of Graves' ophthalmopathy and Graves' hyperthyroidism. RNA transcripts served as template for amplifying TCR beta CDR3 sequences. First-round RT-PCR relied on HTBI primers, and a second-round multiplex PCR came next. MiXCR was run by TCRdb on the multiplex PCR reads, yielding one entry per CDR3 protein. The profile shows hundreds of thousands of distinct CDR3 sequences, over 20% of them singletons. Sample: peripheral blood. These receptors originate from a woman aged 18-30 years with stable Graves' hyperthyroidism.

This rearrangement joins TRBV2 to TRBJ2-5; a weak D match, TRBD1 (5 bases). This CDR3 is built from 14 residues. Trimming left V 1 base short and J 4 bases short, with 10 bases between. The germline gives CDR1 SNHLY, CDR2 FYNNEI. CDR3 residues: CASSEEGPSETQYF. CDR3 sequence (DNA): TGTGCCAGCAGTGAAGAGGGGCCCTCAGAGACCCAGTACTTC. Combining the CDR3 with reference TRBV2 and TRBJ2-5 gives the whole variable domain EPEVTQTPSHQVTQMGQEVILRCVPISNHLYFYWYRQILGQKVEFLVSFYNNEISEKSEIFDDQFSVERPDGSNFTLKIRSTKLEDSAMYFCASSEEGPSETQYFGPGTRLLVL.

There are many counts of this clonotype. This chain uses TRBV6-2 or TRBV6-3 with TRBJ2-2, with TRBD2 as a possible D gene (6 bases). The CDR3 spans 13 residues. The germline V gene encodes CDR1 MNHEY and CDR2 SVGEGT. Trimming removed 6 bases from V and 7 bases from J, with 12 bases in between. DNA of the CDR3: TGTGCCAGCAGCCTAGGACTACACGGGGAGCTGTTTTTT. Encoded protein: CASSLGLHGELFF.

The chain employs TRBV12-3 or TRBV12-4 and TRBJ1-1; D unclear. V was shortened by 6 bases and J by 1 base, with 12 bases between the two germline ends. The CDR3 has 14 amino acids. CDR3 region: CASRPRPWNTEAFF. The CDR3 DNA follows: TGTGCCAGCAGACCCCGACCCTGGAACACTGAAGCTTTCTTT.

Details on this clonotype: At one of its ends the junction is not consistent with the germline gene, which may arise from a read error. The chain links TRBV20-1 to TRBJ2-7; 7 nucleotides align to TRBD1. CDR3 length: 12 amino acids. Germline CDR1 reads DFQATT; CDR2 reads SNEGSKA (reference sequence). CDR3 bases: TGCAGTGCTGGAGACAGGGAATACGAGCAGTACTTC. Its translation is CSAGDREYEQYF.

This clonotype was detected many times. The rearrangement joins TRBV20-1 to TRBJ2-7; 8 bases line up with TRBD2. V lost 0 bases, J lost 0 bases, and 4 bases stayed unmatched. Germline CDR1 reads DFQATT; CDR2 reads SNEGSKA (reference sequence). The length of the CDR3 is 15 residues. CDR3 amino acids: CSARDREGYSYEQYF. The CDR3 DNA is TGCAGTGCTAGAGATCGGGAGGGGTACTCCTACGAGCAGTACTTC.

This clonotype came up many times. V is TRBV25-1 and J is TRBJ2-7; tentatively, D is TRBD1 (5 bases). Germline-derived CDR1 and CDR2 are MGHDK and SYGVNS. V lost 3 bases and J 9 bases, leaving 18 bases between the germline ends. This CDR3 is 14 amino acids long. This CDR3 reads CASSDLGQTAGQYF. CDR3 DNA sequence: TGTGCCAGCAGTGATTTGGGGCAAACCGCCGGGCAGTACTTC.

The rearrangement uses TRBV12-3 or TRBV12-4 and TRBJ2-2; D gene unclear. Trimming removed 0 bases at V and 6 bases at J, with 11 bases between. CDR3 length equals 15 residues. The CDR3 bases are TGTGCCAGCAGTTTAGCCGATTCATCGGCCGGGGAGCTGTTTTTT. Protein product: CASSLADSSAGELFF.

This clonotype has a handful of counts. The CDR3 nucleotides read TGTGCCAGCAGTTTAGGAGGGCCAGGGAACACTGAAGCTTTCTTT. Its protein product is CASSLGGPGNTEAFF. The V gene is TRBV12-3 or TRBV12-4, the J gene TRBJ1-1; D ambiguous. Trimming removed 1 base from V and 1 base from J, with 10 bases in between. The CDR3 has 15 residues.

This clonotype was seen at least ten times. DNA for the CDR3: TGTGCCAGCAGCCAAGAGGTAGGGGCCTGGTACCAAGAGACCCAGTACTTC. This sequence encodes CASSQEVGAWYQETQYF. The genes are TRBV3-1 and TRBJ2-5; tentatively, D is TRBD1 (5 bases). Germline CDR1 reads LGHDT; CDR2 reads YNNKEL (reference sequence). V lost 0 bases, J lost 0 bases, and 14 bases lay in between. The CDR3 totals 17 residues.

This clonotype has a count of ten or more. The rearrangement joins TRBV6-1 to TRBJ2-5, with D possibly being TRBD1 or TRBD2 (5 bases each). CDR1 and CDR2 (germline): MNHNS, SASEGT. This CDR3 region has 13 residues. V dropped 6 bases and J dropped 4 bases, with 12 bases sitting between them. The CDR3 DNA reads TGTGCCAGCAGGGGGACGGGAACAGAGACCCAGTACTTC. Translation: CASRGTGTETQYF.

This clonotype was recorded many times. The CDR3 region is CASSKTGGPLVNTEAFF. CDR3 bases: TGTGCCAGCAGCAAGACAGGGGGCCCTCTTGTGAACACTGAAGCTTTCTTT. The rearrangement uses TRBV12-3 or TRBV12-4 and TRBJ1-1, with TRBD1 identical over 10 bases. With 6 bases clipped from V and 0 bases from J, the junction kept 10 bases outside the gene matches. The length of the CDR3 is 17 residues.

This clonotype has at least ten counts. The CDR3 DNA sequence: TGTGCCAGTAGTCCCACCCGTGGCATGAACACTGAAGCTTTCTTT. Encoded protein: CASSPTRGMNTEAFF. The genes are TRBV19 and TRBJ1-1, with D unclear. The CDR3 is 15 amino acids. Germline CDR1 is LNHDA and CDR2 is SQIVND (reference sequence). The germline V and J ends were trimmed by 5 bases and 0 bases, with 13 bases remaining between them.

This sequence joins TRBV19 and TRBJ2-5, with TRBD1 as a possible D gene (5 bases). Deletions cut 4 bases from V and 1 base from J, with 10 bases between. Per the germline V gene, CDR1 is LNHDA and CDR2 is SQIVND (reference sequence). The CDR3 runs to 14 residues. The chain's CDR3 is CASSRSRGQETQYF. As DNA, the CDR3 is TGTGCCAGTAGTAGGAGTAGGGGCCAAGAGACCCAGTACTTC.

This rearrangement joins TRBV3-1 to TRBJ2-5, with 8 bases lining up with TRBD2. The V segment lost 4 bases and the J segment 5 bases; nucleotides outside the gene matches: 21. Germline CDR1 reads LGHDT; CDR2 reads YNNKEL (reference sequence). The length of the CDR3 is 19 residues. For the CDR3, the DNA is TGTGCCAGCAGCCCCGGAAGGGGGTGGGAAAGCGGGAGACGGGAGACCCAGTACTTC. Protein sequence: CASSPGRGWESGRRETQYF.

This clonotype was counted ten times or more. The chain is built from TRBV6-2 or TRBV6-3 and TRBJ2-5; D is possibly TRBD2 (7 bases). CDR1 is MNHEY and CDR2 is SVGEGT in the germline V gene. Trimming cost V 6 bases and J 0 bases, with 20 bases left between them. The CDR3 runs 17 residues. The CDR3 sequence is CASRKGGGARYQETQYF. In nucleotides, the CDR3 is TGTGCCAGCAGAAAAGGGGGAGGGGCCCGGTACCAAGAGACCCAGTACTTC.

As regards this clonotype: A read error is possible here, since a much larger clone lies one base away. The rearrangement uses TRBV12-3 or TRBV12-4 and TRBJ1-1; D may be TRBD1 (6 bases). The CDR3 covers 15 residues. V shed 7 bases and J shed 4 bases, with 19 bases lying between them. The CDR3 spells CASTTWDMGPTEAFF. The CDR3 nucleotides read TGTGCCAGCACCACCTGGGACATGGGGCCCACTGAAGCTTTCTTT.

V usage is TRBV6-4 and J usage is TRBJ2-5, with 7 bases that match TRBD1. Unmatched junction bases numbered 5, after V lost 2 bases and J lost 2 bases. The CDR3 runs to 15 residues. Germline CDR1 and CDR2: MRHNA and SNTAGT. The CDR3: CASSDGPGQQETQYF. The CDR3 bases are TGTGCCAGCAGTGACGGACCGGGACAGCAAGAGACCCAGTACTTC.

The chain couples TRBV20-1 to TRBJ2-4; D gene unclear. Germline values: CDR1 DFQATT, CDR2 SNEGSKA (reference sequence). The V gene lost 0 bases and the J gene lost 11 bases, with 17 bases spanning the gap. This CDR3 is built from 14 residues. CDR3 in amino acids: CSARDRAADWVQYF. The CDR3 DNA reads TGCAGTGCTAGAGATCGGGCGGCCGACTGGGTTCAGTACTTC.

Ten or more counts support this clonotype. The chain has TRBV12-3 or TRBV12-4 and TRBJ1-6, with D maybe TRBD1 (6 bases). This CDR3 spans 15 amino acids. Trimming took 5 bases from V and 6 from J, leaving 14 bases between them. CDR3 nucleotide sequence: TGTGCCAGCAGTCCTGGGGGCTCGGCTAATTCACCCCTCCACTTT. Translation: CASSPGGSANSPLHF.

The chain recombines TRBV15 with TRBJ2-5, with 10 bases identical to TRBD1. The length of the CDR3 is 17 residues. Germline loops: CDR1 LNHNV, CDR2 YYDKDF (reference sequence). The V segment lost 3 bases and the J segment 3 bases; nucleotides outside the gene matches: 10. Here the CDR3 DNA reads TGTGCCACCAGCAGGGCCTGTGGACAGGGGGGAGAAGAGACCCAGTACTTC. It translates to CATSRACGQGGEETQYF.

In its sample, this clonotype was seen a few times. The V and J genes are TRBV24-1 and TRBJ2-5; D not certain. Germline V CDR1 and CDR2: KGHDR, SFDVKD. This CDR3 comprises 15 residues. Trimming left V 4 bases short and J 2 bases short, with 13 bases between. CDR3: CATSDPRTAQETQYF. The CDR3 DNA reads TGTGCCACCAGTGACCCACGGACGGCTCAAGAGACCCAGTACTTC.

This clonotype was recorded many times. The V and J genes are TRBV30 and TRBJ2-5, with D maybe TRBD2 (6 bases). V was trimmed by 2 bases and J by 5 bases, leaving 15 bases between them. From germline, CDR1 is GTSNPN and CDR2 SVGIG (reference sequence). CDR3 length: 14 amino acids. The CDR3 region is CAWSTKAGWETQYF. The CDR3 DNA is TGTGCCTGGAGTACGAAGGCGGGATGGGAGACCCAGTACTTC.

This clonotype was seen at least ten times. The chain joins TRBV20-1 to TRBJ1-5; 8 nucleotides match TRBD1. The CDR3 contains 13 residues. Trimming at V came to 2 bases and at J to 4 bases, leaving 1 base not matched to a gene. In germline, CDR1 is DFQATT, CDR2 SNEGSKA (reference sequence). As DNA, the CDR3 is TGCAGTGCTAGAAGGACAGGGAATCAGCCCCAGCATTTT. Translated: CSARRTGNQPQHF.

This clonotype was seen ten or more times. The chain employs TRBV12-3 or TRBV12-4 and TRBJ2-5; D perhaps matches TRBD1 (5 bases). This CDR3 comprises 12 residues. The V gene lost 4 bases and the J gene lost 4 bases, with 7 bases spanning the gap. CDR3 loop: CASSSGLETQYF. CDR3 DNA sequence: TGTGCCAGCAGTTCAGGGCTAGAGACCCAGTACTTC.

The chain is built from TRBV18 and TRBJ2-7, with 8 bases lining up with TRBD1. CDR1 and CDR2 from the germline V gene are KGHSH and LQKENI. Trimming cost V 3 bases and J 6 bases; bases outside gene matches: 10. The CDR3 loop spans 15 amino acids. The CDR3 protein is CASSPPTGERAEQYF. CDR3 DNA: TGTGCCAGCTCACCCCCGACAGGGGAGAGGGCCGAGCAGTACTTC.